This record looks at one T cell receptor (beta chain) sequence and its context. This clone was detected only once. This receptor's antigen is unknown. Within one base of it there is no much larger clone, and no base qualities were kept. The data were obtained in a study of OX40 agonist ivuxolimab in advanced cancers. Looking at the study overall: Ivuxolimab, which targeted the costimulatory receptor OX40 (CD134), was an agonistic, fully human IgG2 monoclonal antibody. Intravenous ivuxolimab was administered to patients every 2 weeks at six dose levels: 0.01, 0.1, 0.3, 1.5, 3 and 10 mg/kg. Among the roughly 50 dose-escalation patients, roughly 20 had hepatocellular carcinoma, about 15 melanoma, 9 renal cell carcinoma and 9 head and neck cancer. In the dose-escalation cohort, nearly 85% of patients were male, and the mean age was roughly 56 years with a range of roughly 20 to 85. Patients were allowed to have had prior anti-PD-1, anti-PD-L1 or anti-CTLA-4 therapy, and more than 35% of the dose-escalation patients had been treated with checkpoint inhibitors. Partial responses were achieved by three dose-escalation patients, of whom one had hepatocellular carcinoma and two had cutaneous melanoma. The purpose of peripheral TCRbeta sequencing was to test whether ivuxolimab changed TCR sequence diversity and led to clonal T-cell expansion. The paper covers the monotherapy dose-escalation part of the phase I ivuxolimab trial, which included N = 52 patients. What the study reported, not specific to this receptor: After ivuxolimab, more expanded clones were found on average in CD8+ T cells than in CD4+ T cells. At doses from 0.1 to 3.0 mg/kg, clonal expansion was seen in both CD4+ and CD8+ blood T cells between baseline and week 6. Which antigens the clonally expanded peripheral T cells were specific for was not determined. In the 0.1-3.0 mg/kg groups, partial responders were among the patients with the lowest normalized peripheral clonal expansion, particularly in CD8+ T cells. Low levels of normalized T-cell clonal expansion were also seen in some patients who did not respond.

Patients with autoimmune disease history or receiving systemic immunosuppression were excluded from the trial. In every dose cohort, peripheral blood was drawn for TCR sequencing at baseline, cycle 4 day 1, and cycle 7 day 1. Samples were obtained from an open-label, multicenter, first-in-human phase I dose-escalation trial of ivuxolimab. Adults with locally advanced or metastatic melanoma, renal cell carcinoma, hepatocellular carcinoma or head and neck squamous cell carcinoma were enrolled in the trial. CD4+ and CD8+ T cells were sorted separately from peripheral blood before TCR sequencing. The junction carries 12 bases between V and J, which are trimmed by 2 bases and 7 bases respectively. CDR1 and CDR2 are drawn from the germline V gene: MNHNS, SASEGT. The CDR3, from cysteine to phenylalanine, totals 13 residues. Just the 39-base CDR3 DNA is kept, in frame starting at base 1. To sequence the TCRbeta CDR3 region, genomic DNA was isolated from the sorted cells. TCRbeta CDR3 regions were sequenced using the immunoSEQ Assay. TCRdb re-hosts the immuneACCESS table, in-frame sequences only. Its copies lack some clones; in the studies checked, an unresolved V gene accounts for under half of them, and the cause for the rest is not known. This sample has approximately 61,000 clones in its table, and approximately 81% of those were observed once. Clones ranked in the top ten supply 1.9% of the sample.

The starting material was CD4+ or CD8+ T cells sorted from blood, obtained in a trial of the OX40 agonist ivuxolimab. This clonotype originated in an adult with an advanced solid tumor such as melanoma, head and neck, liver or kidney cancer. The chain was built from TRBV6-1 and TRBJ2-7; TRBD2 is a weak D gene call, 5 bases matching. This receptor has the CDR3 CASSELGSGEQYF. At the DNA level, the sequence is TGTGCCAGCAGTGAACTGGGGTCGGGGGAGCAGTACTTC.